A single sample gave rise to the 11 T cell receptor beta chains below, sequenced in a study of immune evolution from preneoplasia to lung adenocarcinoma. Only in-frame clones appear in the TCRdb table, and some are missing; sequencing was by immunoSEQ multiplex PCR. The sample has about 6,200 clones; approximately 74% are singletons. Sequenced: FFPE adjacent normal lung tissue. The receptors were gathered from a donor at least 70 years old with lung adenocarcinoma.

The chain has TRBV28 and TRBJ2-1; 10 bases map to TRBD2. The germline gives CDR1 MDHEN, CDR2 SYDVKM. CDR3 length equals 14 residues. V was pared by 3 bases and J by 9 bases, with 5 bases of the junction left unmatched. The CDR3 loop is CASSFSSGRSEQFF. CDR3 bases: TGTGCCAGCAGTTTTTCTAGCGGGAGAAGTGAGCAGTTCTTC.

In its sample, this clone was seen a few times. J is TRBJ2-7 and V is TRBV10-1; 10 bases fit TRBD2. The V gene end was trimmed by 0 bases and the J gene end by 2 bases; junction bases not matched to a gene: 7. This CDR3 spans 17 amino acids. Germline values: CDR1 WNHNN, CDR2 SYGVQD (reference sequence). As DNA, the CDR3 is TGCGCCAGCAGTGAGTCGACAGCGGGAGGGCTCCCCTACGAGCAGTACTTC. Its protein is CASSESTAGGLPYEQYF.

The CDR3 coding sequence is TGTGCCAGCAGTCCAGTAGGACAGGGGGCCACTGAGCAGTACTTC. It encodes CASSPVGQGATEQYF. The V and J genes are TRBV28 and TRBJ2-7; 11 nucleotides match TRBD1. The germline CDR1 and CDR2 sequences are MDHEN and SYDVKM. V trimming: 5 bases; J trimming: 7 bases; junction bases outside the gene matches: 10. The CDR3 is 15 residues long.

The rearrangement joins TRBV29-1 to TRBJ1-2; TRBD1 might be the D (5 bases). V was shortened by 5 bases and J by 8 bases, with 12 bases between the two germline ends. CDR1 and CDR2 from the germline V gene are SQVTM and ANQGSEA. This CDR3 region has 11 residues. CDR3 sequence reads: CSVRDLSGYTF. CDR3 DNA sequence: TGCAGCGTTCGGGACCTATCCGGCTACACCTTC.

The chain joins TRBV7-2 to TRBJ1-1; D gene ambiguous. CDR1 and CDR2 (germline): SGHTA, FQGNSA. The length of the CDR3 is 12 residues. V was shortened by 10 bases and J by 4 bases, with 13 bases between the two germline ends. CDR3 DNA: TGTGCCACTACTAGGACGGTCACTGAAGCTTTCTTT. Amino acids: CATTRTVTEAFF. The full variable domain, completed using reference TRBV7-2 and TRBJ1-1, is GAGVSQSPSNKVTEKGKDVELRCDPISGHTALYWYRQSLGQGLEFLIYFQGNSAPDKSGLPSDRFSAERTGGSVSTLTIQRTQQEDSAVYLCATTRTVTEAFFGQGTRLTVV.

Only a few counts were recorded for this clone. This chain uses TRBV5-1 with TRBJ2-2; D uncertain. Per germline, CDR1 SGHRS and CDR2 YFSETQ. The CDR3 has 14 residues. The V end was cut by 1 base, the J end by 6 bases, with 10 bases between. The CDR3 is CASSLLSGSGELFF. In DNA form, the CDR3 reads TGCGCCAGCAGCTTGTTGTCGGGTTCCGGGGAGCTGTTTTTT.

The chain's CDR3 is CASSPDSTHGYTF. The CDR3 nucleotides are TGTGCCAGCAGCCCAGACAGCACCCATGGCTACACCTTC. V is TRBV14 and J is TRBJ1-2; the D gene is possibly TRBD1 (5 bases). Germline CDR1 and CDR2: SGHDN and FVKESK. V lost 4 bases, J lost 6 bases, and 12 bases lay in between. The CDR3 is made up of 13 amino acids.

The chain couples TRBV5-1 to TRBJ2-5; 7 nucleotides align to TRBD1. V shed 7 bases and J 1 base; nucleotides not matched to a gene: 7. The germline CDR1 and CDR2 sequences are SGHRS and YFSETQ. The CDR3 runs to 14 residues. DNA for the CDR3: TGCGCCAGCCGGATACAGGGGTTCCAAGAGACCCAGTACTTC. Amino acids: CASRIQGFQETQYF.

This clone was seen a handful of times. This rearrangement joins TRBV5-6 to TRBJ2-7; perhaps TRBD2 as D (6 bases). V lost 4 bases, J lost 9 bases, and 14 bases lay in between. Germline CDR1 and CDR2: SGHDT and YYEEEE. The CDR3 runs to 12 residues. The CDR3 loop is CASSRGWTMQYF. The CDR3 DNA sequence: TGTGCCAGCAGCCGGGGGTGGACGATGCAGTACTTC.

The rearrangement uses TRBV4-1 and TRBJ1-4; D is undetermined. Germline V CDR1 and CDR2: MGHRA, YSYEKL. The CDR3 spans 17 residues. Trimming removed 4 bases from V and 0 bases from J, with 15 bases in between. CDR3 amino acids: CASSPSTGPTTNEKLFF. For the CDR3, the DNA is TGCGCCAGCAGCCCTTCTACTGGTCCTACAACTAATGAAAAACTGTTTTTT.

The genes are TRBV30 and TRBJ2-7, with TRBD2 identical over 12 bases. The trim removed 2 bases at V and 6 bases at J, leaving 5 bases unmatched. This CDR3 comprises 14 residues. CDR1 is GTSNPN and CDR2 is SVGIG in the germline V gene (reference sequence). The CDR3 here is CAWSPGLAGLEQYF. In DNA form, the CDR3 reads TGTGCCTGGAGTCCGGGACTAGCGGGTCTCGAGCAGTACTTC.